This T cell receptor (beta chain) was profiled in a study of response to subunit inactivated influenza vaccine. Details on this clonotype: Its antigen remains unidentified.

MiXCR was run by TCRdb on the RT-PCR reads, yielding one entry per CDR3 protein. Seen here are 300,000 to 350,000 distinct CDR3 sequences, 21% observed once, and the top ten hold around 9.6%. This CDR3 has 13 amino acids. From germline, CDR1 is SGHTA and CDR2 FQGNSA. V shed 3 bases and J shed 7 bases, with 11 bases lying between them. Whole-study results and caveats: Few new T cells, the authors suggested, are recruited by each seasonal influenza vaccination.

This chain joins TRBV7-2 and TRBJ2-3, with a tentative D call TRBD1 (5 bases). This clonotype originated in a man aged 45 to 70 who received an inactivated influenza vaccine. Source: PBMCs from blood, taken less than 22 months after vaccination. The DNA for the CDR3 is TGTGCCAGCAGCTTGGGGCTAGTGCATACGCAGTATTTT. As protein: CASSLGLVHTQYF.